Listed below are T cell receptor beta chains from one sample, sequenced in a study of cytomegalovirus exposure and HLA in healthy donors. Clones were sequenced by immunoSEQ multiplex PCR, and TCRdb holds only the in-frame ones, with some missing. The sample contains roughly 100,000 clones, around three quarters of which appear only once. Material: PBMCs. The receptors come from a woman aged 45-60 years in good health and CMV-seropositive. Both conserved end residues are part of each CDR3. The order of the fields is V gene, D gene, J gene, CDR3 protein. The D gene is left open where the match is weak.

V: TRBV28
D: TRBD1
J: TRBJ1-4
CDR3: CASSRQGKNEKLFF

V: TRBV9
D: TRBD1
J: TRBJ1-4
CDR3: CASSVGEHTGGAQKLFF

V: TRBV11-2
D: TRBD1
J: TRBJ1-6
CDR3: CASSPEGQYPSPLHF

V: TRBV30
D: -
J: TRBJ1-5
CDR3: CAWSYRVSDQPQHF

V: TRBV6-5
D: -
J: TRBJ2-1
CDR3: CASSGAGVEQFF

V: TRBV29-1
D: TRBD1
J: TRBJ1-1
CDR3: CSVGGTGGWDTEAFF

V: TRBV11-2
D: TRBD1
J: TRBJ2-7
CDR3: CASSSAPGTGSREQYF

V: TRBV7-8
D: -
J: TRBJ2-7
CDR3: CASIPTGVSYEQYF

V: TRBV4-3
D: -
J: TRBJ1-2
CDR3: CASSQSREDGYGYTF

V: TRBV18
D: -
J: TRBJ2-1
CDR3: CASSPKIQGFNEQFF

V: TRBV7-2
D: -
J: TRBJ2-5
CDR3: CASSLQETQYF

V: TRBV6-1
D: -
J: TRBJ2-7
CDR3: CASSEGWRDEQYF

V: TRBV5-4
D: TRBD2
J: TRBJ2-4
CDR3: CASSSMTSGGLAKNIQYF

V: TRBV6-6
D: TRBD1
J: TRBJ1-5
CDR3: CASRATGGSNQPQHF

V: TRBV5-6
D: -
J: TRBJ1-1
CDR3: CASSLYGSEAFF

V: TRBV5-1
D: TRBD1
J: TRBJ2-1
CDR3: CASSTRTGLEQFF

V: TRBV6-9
D: -
J: TRBJ1-2
CDR3: CASSSVAGYGYTF

V: TRBV4-3
D: -
J: TRBJ2-2
CDR3: CASSPGRVSGELFF

V: TRBV30
D: -
J: TRBJ1-1
CDR3: CAWSVQEATEAFF

V: TRBV6-6
D: TRBD1
J: TRBJ1-5
CDR3: CASTTPSGGSNQPQHF

V: TRBV5-1
D: -
J: TRBJ1-1
CDR3: CASSPRQNFLNTEAFF

V: TRBV14
D: -
J: TRBJ2-1
CDR3: CASSQSSVEQFF

V: TRBV5-1
D: -
J: TRBJ2-1
CDR3: CASSQEDSPPYNEQFF

V: TRBV10-3
D: -
J: TRBJ1-1
CDR3: CAIRTYTTVGNTEAFF

V: TRBV2
D: TRBD2
J: TRBJ2-2
CDR3: CASEARGGPGELFF

V: TRBV30
D: -
J: TRBJ1-4
CDR3: CAWSGGQGRSNEKLFF

V: TRBV2
D: TRBD2
J: TRBJ2-2
CDR3: CASSESGLAAGELFF

V: TRBV6-5
D: -
J: TRBJ1-5
CDR3: CASSLDSRNQPQHF

V: TRBV4-1
D: -
J: TRBJ1-5
CDR3: CASSQGDIITQPQHF

V: TRBV9
D: TRBD2
J: TRBJ2-5
CDR3: CASGKSGAYQETQYF

V: TRBV6-5
D: TRBD1
J: TRBJ1-2
CDR3: CASSLLPGQGNVGYTF

V: TRBV19
D: TRBD2
J: TRBJ2-1
CDR3: CASSIPSGGAHNEQFF

V: TRBV20-1
D: -
J: TRBJ2-3
CDR3: CSARVGDTQYF

V: TRBV6-5
D: TRBD1
J: TRBJ1-5
CDR3: CASSSLGTGNQPQHF

V: TRBV5-1
D: TRBD1
J: TRBJ1-6
CDR3: CASSDGTGGSPLHF

V: TRBV5-1
D: -
J: TRBJ2-5
CDR3: CASSLDRGLDQETQYF

V: TRBV19
D: -
J: TRBJ1-2
CDR3: CASSILGIRPNYGYTF

V: TRBV6-4
D: TRBD2
J: TRBJ2-3
CDR3: CASSQRGGRDTQYF

V: TRBV9
D: -
J: TRBJ2-5
CDR3: CASSVGTTLEDEQYF

V: TRBV28
D: -
J: TRBJ1-5
CDR3: CASSLLVYSNQPQHF

V: TRBV5-5
D: TRBD1
J: TRBJ2-6
CDR3: CASSLAWTGNSGANVLTF

V: TRBV5-1
D: TRBD1
J: TRBJ2-6
CDR3: CASSWTGGAGANVLTF

V: TRBV7-9
D: TRBD1
J: TRBJ2-1
CDR3: CASSLVSGTGTYNEQFF

V: TRBV19
D: -
J: TRBJ1-1
CDR3: CASSKTVTEAFF

V: TRBV5-8
D: TRBD1
J: TRBJ1-5
CDR3: CASSPGTGTHEAQHF

V: TRBV9
D: TRBD1
J: TRBJ1-6
CDR3: CASSAGQGRTYNSPLHF

V: TRBV29-1
D: TRBD1
J: TRBJ1-1
CDR3: CSALTGLRGEAFF

V: TRBV7-2
D: -
J: TRBJ1-3
CDR3: CASSAAGAAGNTIYF

V: TRBV4-1
D: -
J: TRBJ1-1
CDR3: CASSQGGWNTEAFF

V: TRBV7-3
D: -
J: TRBJ1-1
CDR3: CASSSGQPRAEAFF